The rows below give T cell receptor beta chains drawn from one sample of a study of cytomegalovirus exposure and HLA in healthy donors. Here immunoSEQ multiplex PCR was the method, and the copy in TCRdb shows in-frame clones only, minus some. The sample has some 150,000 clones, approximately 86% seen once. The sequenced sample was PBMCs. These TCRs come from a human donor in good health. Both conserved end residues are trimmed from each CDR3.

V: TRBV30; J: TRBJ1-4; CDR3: AWSRGGAGEKLF
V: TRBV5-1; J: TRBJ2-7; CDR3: ASSETRPKDFNEQY
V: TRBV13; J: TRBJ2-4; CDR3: ASSLFSAGDKNIQY
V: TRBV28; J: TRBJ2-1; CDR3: ASSLEAGANYNEQF
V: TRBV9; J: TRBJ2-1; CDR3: ASSVGTGNAQF
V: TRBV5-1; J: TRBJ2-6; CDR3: ASSRGLAGGSGANVLT
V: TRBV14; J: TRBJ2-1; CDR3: ASSQRQGYYNEQF
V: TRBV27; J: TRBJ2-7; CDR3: ASSPGTNYEQY
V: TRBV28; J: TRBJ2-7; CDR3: ASSSSSLEQY
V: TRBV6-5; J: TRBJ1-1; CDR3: ASSYGQGLNTEAF
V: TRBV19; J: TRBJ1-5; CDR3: ASSGTGNQPQH
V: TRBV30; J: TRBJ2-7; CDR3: AWRRGSGYEQY
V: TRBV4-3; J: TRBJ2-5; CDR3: ASSQEEGPSETQY
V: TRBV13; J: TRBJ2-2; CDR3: ASSGRSGANTGELF
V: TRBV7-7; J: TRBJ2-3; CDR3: ASSPDRGRRDTQY
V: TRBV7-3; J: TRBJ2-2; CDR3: ASSLILTGELF
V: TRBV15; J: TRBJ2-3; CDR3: ATSRRGDSTPDTQY
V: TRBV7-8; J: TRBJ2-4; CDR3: ASSSGPAENIQY
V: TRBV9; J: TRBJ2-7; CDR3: ASSVEGLAHEQY
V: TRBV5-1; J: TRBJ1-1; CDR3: ASSLAPSHTMNTEAF
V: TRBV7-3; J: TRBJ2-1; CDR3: ASSPGTSGSPYEQF
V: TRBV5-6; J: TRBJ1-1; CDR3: ASSYDREAF
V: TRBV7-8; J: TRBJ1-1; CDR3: ASSLGSFRRDTEAF